Listed below are T cell receptor beta chains from one sample, sequenced in a study of blood T cells in healthy people across ages. TCRdb processed the 5' RACE reads anew with MiXCR; each CDR3 protein has one entry. The table records 650,000 to 800,000 distinct CDR3 sequences, under 45% of them present only once. Specimen: blood. The receptors derive from a man in his sixties in good health. The CDR3 runs from the conserved cysteine through the conserved F or W. Fields, in order: CDR3 length, V gene, J gene, clone size, D gene, CDR3 DNA, CDR3 protein. The D gene is left open where the match is weak. Expanded clones are given a class, and other clones once, few, many or no size at all.

cdr3_length: 13; v_call: TRBV9; j_call: TRBJ1-1; clone_size: few; d_call: .; cdr3_nt: TGTGCCAGCAGCGTAGACTGGGGAACTGAAGCTTTCTTT; cdr3_aa: CASSVDWGTEAFF
cdr3_length: 15; v_call: TRBV19; j_call: TRBJ2-3; clone_size: few; d_call: TRBD2; cdr3_nt: TGTGCCAGTAGTCCCTCTAGCGGGGGTGAAGATACGCAGTATTTT; cdr3_aa: CASSPSSGGEDTQYF
cdr3_length: 17; v_call: TRBV14; j_call: TRBJ1-2; clone_size: few; d_call: TRBD1; cdr3_nt: TGTGCCAGCAGCCTCATTCCGGGACAGGGATGGGATTATGGCTACACCTTC; cdr3_aa: CASSLIPGQGWDYGYTF
cdr3_length: 14; v_call: TRBV7-9; j_call: TRBJ2-5; clone_size: few; d_call: .; cdr3_nt: TGTGCCAGCAGCCACAGACAGGGAGGGGAGACCCAGTACTTC; cdr3_aa: CASSHRQGGETQYF
cdr3_length: 13; v_call: TRBV10-3; j_call: TRBJ2-3; clone_size: few; d_call: .; cdr3_nt: TGTGCCATCAGCGACTACTACACAGATACGCAGTATTTT; cdr3_aa: CAISDYYTDTQYF
cdr3_length: 13; v_call: TRBV5-1; j_call: TRBJ2-7; clone_size: few; d_call: TRBD2; cdr3_nt: TGCGCCAGCAATGAGCGGGGGTGGGGAGAGCAGTACTTC; cdr3_aa: CASNERGWGEQYF
cdr3_length: 16; v_call: TRBV7-6; j_call: TRBJ2-5; clone_size: many; d_call: TRBD2; cdr3_nt: TGTGCCAGCAGCTTAGGACTAGCGGGGGTGGGAGAGACCCAGTACTTC; cdr3_aa: CASSLGLAGVGETQYF
cdr3_length: 13; v_call: TRBV7-2; j_call: TRBJ2-5; clone_size: few; d_call: .; cdr3_nt: TGTGCCAGCAGCTGGACATTCCAAGAGACCCAGTACTTC; cdr3_aa: CASSWTFQETQYF
cdr3_length: 15; v_call: TRBV7-6; j_call: TRBJ1-4; clone_size: few; d_call: .; cdr3_nt: TGTGCCAGCAGCTTAGGCTGGGTAAATGGTGAAAAACTGTTTTTT; cdr3_aa: CASSLGWVNGEKLFF
cdr3_length: 16; v_call: TRBV9; j_call: TRBJ1-6; clone_size: .; d_call: .; cdr3_nt: TGTGCCAGCAGCCCCCTGGAGGGGCGAGGGAGCTCACCCCTCCACTTT; cdr3_aa: CASSPLEGRGSSPLHF
cdr3_length: 12; v_call: TRBV20-1; j_call: TRBJ2-7; clone_size: few; d_call: .; cdr3_nt: TGCAGTGCCCTTCCCAGAGCCTACGAGCAGTACTTC; cdr3_aa: CSALPRAYEQYF
cdr3_length: 15; v_call: TRBV6-6; j_call: TRBJ2-5; clone_size: few; d_call: TRBD1; cdr3_nt: TGTGCCAGCAGCCGGACAGGGAAGGACCAAGAGACCCAGTACTTC; cdr3_aa: CASSRTGKDQETQYF
cdr3_length: 15; v_call: TRBV20-1; j_call: TRBJ2-7; clone_size: .; d_call: .; cdr3_nt: TGCAGTGCTAGAGCTATGGCCACGAGCTCCTACGAGCAGTACTTC; cdr3_aa: CSARAMATSSYEQYF
cdr3_length: 15; v_call: TRBV29-1; j_call: TRBJ2-3; clone_size: .; d_call: TRBD2; cdr3_nt: TGCAGCGTTTCCCCCGTGGCGGGGGGGGCGGATACGCAGTATTTT; cdr3_aa: CSVSPVAGGADTQYF
cdr3_length: 15; v_call: TRBV12-3/TRBV12-4; j_call: TRBJ2-1; clone_size: .; d_call: .; cdr3_nt: TGTGCCAGCAGTTTAGGTTTGCGGGGAGTGGATGAGCAGTTCTTC; cdr3_aa: CASSLGLRGVDEQFF
cdr3_length: 11; v_call: TRBV10-2; j_call: TRBJ2-7; clone_size: .; d_call: .; cdr3_nt: TGCGCCAGCGGACGAGGCCCCGAGCAGTACTTC; cdr3_aa: CASGRGPEQYF
cdr3_length: 13; v_call: TRBV13; j_call: TRBJ2-5; clone_size: .; d_call: TRBD1; cdr3_nt: TGTGCCAGCAGCTTCGACAGGGCTGAGACCCAGTACTTC; cdr3_aa: CASSFDRAETQYF
cdr3_length: 15; v_call: TRBV12-3/TRBV12-4; j_call: TRBJ2-3; clone_size: few; d_call: .; cdr3_nt: TGTGCCAGCAGTACCCCGGGACTGGGGGGAGATACGCAGTATTTT; cdr3_aa: CASSTPGLGGDTQYF
cdr3_length: 17; v_call: TRBV9; j_call: TRBJ2-2; clone_size: .; d_call: TRBD2; cdr3_nt: TGTGCCAGCAGCCGGGGACTAGCGGGGGGGTTCACCGGGGAGCTGTTTTTT; cdr3_aa: CASSRGLAGGFTGELFF
cdr3_length: 14; v_call: TRBV2; j_call: TRBJ2-1; clone_size: few; d_call: .; cdr3_nt: TGTGCCCGTCGGCTCAGAAGCTCCTACAATGAGCAGTTCTTC; cdr3_aa: CARRLRSSYNEQFF
cdr3_length: 14; v_call: TRBV11-1; j_call: TRBJ1-6; clone_size: .; d_call: .; cdr3_nt: TGTGCCAGCAGCCGCAGGGGTAATAATTCACCCCTCCACTTT; cdr3_aa: CASSRRGNNSPLHF
cdr3_length: 17; v_call: TRBV4-1; j_call: TRBJ2-1; clone_size: .; d_call: TRBD2; cdr3_nt: TGCGCCAGCAGCCACTTATCACTAGCGATCCAGGGCGATGAGCAGTTCTTC; cdr3_aa: CASSHLSLAIQGDEQFF
cdr3_length: 15; v_call: TRBV2; j_call: TRBJ2-3; clone_size: few; d_call: .; cdr3_nt: TGTGCCAGCAGTGAAGCCAAGCGGGTCACAGATACGCAGTATTTT; cdr3_aa: CASSEAKRVTDTQYF
cdr3_length: 13; v_call: TRBV7-2; j_call: TRBJ2-3; clone_size: .; d_call: TRBD2; cdr3_nt: TGTGCCAGCAGCTTGACTAGCGTAAATACGCAGTATTTT; cdr3_aa: CASSLTSVNTQYF
cdr3_length: 17; v_call: TRBV7-2; j_call: TRBJ2-3; clone_size: few; d_call: TRBD2; cdr3_nt: TGTGCCAGCAGCCCCTTCGGGGAGGGCCTTACCACAGATACGCAGTATTTT; cdr3_aa: CASSPFGEGLTTDTQYF
cdr3_length: 15; v_call: TRBV4-2; j_call: TRBJ2-7; clone_size: few; d_call: TRBD2; cdr3_nt: TGTGCCAGCAGCCGACCGGGACTAGCGGGCTCTGAGCAGTACTTC; cdr3_aa: CASSRPGLAGSEQYF
cdr3_length: 12; v_call: TRBV29-1; j_call: TRBJ1-2; clone_size: .; d_call: .; cdr3_nt: TGCAGCGTTGACGGGGGTGGGTACGGCTACACCTTC; cdr3_aa: CSVDGGGYGYTF
cdr3_length: 15; v_call: TRBV3-1; j_call: TRBJ1-1; clone_size: once; d_call: .; cdr3_nt: TGTGCCAGCAGCCAAGACCCCATGGGGCTGCCTGAAGCTTTCTTT; cdr3_aa: CASSQDPMGLPEAFF
cdr3_length: 15; v_call: TRBV29-1; j_call: TRBJ2-1; clone_size: few; d_call: TRBD2; cdr3_nt: TGCAGCGTTGTGGGACTAGCGACCGCCTACAATGAGCAGTTCTTC; cdr3_aa: CSVVGLATAYNEQFF
cdr3_length: 15; v_call: TRBV2; j_call: TRBJ1-2; clone_size: .; d_call: .; cdr3_nt: TGTGCCAGCAGTGAAGCTGGGAAAGCCTTCTATGGCTACACCTTC; cdr3_aa: CASSEAGKAFYGYTF
cdr3_length: 16; v_call: TRBV7-9; j_call: TRBJ2-3; clone_size: few; d_call: .; cdr3_nt: TGTGCCAGCAGCAACCTGAGGGCCCCTAGCACAGATACGCAGTATTTT; cdr3_aa: CASSNLRAPSTDTQYF
cdr3_length: 15; v_call: TRBV9; j_call: TRBJ2-5; clone_size: few; d_call: .; cdr3_nt: TGTGCCAGCAGCGTAGACGGTACACCGAAGGAGACCCAGTACTTC; cdr3_aa: CASSVDGTPKETQYF
cdr3_length: 19; v_call: TRBV20-1; j_call: TRBJ2-1; clone_size: .; d_call: .; cdr3_nt: TGCAGTGCTAGAGTTGGGACTCCAACTAGACACGATCCTTACAATGAGCAGTTCTTC; cdr3_aa: CSARVGTPTRHDPYNEQFF
cdr3_length: 14; v_call: TRBV7-9; j_call: TRBJ2-3; clone_size: .; d_call: .; cdr3_nt: TGTGCCAGCAGCCAGGGACTGCATCCCGATACGCGGTATTTT; cdr3_aa: CASSQGLHPDTRYF
cdr3_length: 15; v_call: TRBV10-3; j_call: TRBJ2-7; clone_size: .; d_call: TRBD1; cdr3_nt: TGTGCCATCAGTCAGCCCGGGACAGGGATCCACGAGCAGTACTTC; cdr3_aa: CAISQPGTGIHEQYF
cdr3_length: 13; v_call: TRBV7-2; j_call: TRBJ2-7; clone_size: .; d_call: .; cdr3_nt: TGTGCCAGCAGCTTAAACGGGTTCTACGAGCAGTACTTC; cdr3_aa: CASSLNGFYEQYF
cdr3_length: 15; v_call: TRBV25-1; j_call: TRBJ1-4; clone_size: few; d_call: TRBD1; cdr3_nt: TGTGCCAGCAGTGAGGGGACAGACATTAATGAAAAACTGTTTTTT; cdr3_aa: CASSEGTDINEKLFF
cdr3_length: 13; v_call: TRBV14; j_call: TRBJ2-7; clone_size: few; d_call: .; cdr3_nt: TGTGCCAGCAGCCGGAAGTCGACCTGGGAGCAGTACTTC; cdr3_aa: CASSRKSTWEQYF
cdr3_length: 11; v_call: TRBV7-9; j_call: TRBJ2-7; clone_size: .; d_call: .; cdr3_nt: TGTGTCAGCAGCCGAGGTAATGAGCAGTACTTC; cdr3_aa: CVSSRGNEQYF
cdr3_length: 15; v_call: TRBV7-2; j_call: TRBJ2-3; clone_size: .; d_call: TRBD1; cdr3_nt: TGTGCCAGCGGACGACAGGGAGCATCCACAGATACGCAGTATTTT; cdr3_aa: CASGRQGASTDTQYF
cdr3_length: 14; v_call: TRBV7-9; j_call: TRBJ1-6; clone_size: .; d_call: .; cdr3_nt: TGTGCCAGCAGCACCGGGGGGGTTAATTCACCCCTCCACTTT; cdr3_aa: CASSTGGVNSPLHF
cdr3_length: 15; v_call: TRBV7-2; j_call: TRBJ2-5; clone_size: .; d_call: TRBD2; cdr3_nt: TGTGCCAGCAGCTTAGGTAGCGGGGGAGGGGAGACCCAGTACTTC; cdr3_aa: CASSLGSGGGETQYF
cdr3_length: 17; v_call: TRBV10-3; j_call: TRBJ1-6; clone_size: .; d_call: TRBD1; cdr3_nt: TGTGCCATCAGTGAGGCGACAGACAGGGGCTATAATTCACCCCTCCACTTT; cdr3_aa: CAISEATDRGYNSPLHF
cdr3_length: 17; v_call: TRBV27; j_call: TRBJ2-6; clone_size: .; d_call: TRBD1; cdr3_nt: TGTGCCAGCAGTTTCGGGACAGCGAGCTCTGGGGCCAACGTCCTGACTTTC; cdr3_aa: CASSFGTASSGANVLTF
cdr3_length: 16; v_call: TRBV7-8; j_call: TRBJ1-2; clone_size: .; d_call: TRBD1; cdr3_nt: TGTGCCAGCAGCTTAGCCCGTGACAGGGAAGCCCCGAGCTACACCTTC; cdr3_aa: CASSLARDREAPSYTF